The source of this T cell receptor (beta chain) is a study of blood T cells in healthy people across ages. This CDR3 has 13 amino acids. V gave up 2 bases and J gave up 3 bases, with 7 bases separating them. Germline values: CDR1 SEHNR, CDR2 FQNEAQ (reference sequence). For the second PCR, which ran for about 7 to 11 cycles, a sample-barcoded 5' primer and a J-beta primer mix were used. A template-switch adaptor containing 12 random nucleotides labeled each cDNA molecule. TCRdb analysed the 5' RACE reads with MiXCR anew, one entry per CDR3 protein. The data hold more than 900,000 distinct CDR3 sequences, with about 23% observed a single time. This clonotype was counted a single time. The sample was also reused in another study, on T cells of mothers and their children. That study adds: Reads recorded for TCR beta CDR3 numbered over 10 million per mother and around 2.8 million per child. Unrelated pairs and related pairs have their TCR recombination output shaped similarly by thymic selection.

This receptor was taken from a girl aged 2 to 10 in good health. The chain has TRBV7-9 and TRBJ1-1, with D hard to call. Material for sequencing was blood. The CDR3 here is CASSLHGDTEAFF. DNA of the CDR3: TGTGCCAGCAGCTTACACGGGGACACTGAAGCTTTCTTT.